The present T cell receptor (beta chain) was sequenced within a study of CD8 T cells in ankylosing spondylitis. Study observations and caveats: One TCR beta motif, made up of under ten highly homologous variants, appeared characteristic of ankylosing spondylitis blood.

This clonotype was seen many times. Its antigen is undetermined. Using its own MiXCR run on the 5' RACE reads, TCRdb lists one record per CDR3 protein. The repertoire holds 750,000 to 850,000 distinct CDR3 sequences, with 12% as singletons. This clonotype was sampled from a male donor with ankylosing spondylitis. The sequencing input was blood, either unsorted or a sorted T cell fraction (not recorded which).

CDR3 bases: TGCAGTGCTAGTCGCCAGAATGAGCAGTTCTTC. It specifies CSASRQNEQFF. The chain joins TRBV20-1 to TRBJ2-1; D remains unclear. V lost 3 bases and J 7 bases, leaving 7 bases between the germline ends. This CDR3 contains 11 residues. Germline lookup yields CDR1 DFQATT and CDR2 SNEGSKA (reference sequence).